Listed below are T cell receptor beta chains from one sample, sequenced in a study of cytomegalovirus exposure and HLA in healthy donors. Measured with immunoSEQ multiplex PCR; TCRdb has only the in-frame clones, and not every one. This sample's clone table lists more than 100,000 clones. The specimen was PBMCs. The origin of the receptors is a man aged 40-50 years in good health and CMV-seronegative. The conserved cysteine and the conserved F or W are not part of the CDR3 here. The order of the fields is CDR3 length, D gene, V gene, CDR3 protein. A D gene is named only where the DNA matches it firmly.

len: 12
d_gene: TRBD1
v_gene: TRBV7-2
CDR3aa: ASSARQGNYGYT

len: 11
d_gene: NA
v_gene: TRBV29-1
CDR3aa: SVTEIPNNEQF

len: 15
d_gene: NA
v_gene: TRBV9
CDR3aa: ASSVDPRGKGSYEQY

len: 12
d_gene: NA
v_gene: TRBV2
CDR3aa: ASTQGRGGTEAF

len: 16
d_gene: NA
v_gene: TRBV2
CDR3aa: ASRKTRDSSSGANVLT

len: 14
d_gene: TRBD2
v_gene: TRBV10-1
CDR3aa: ASSESSGTSYNEQF

len: 13
d_gene: NA
v_gene: TRBV10-3
CDR3aa: AISESSSGHEKLF

len: 11
d_gene: TRBD1
v_gene: TRBV6-4
CDR3aa: ASSEGQGDGYT

len: 14
d_gene: TRBD1
v_gene: TRBV19
CDR3aa: ASQSLATGGSWGYT

len: 14
d_gene: TRBD2
v_gene: TRBV10-3
CDR3aa: AISDIAGERGNTQY

len: 13
d_gene: TRBD2
v_gene: TRBV11-3
CDR3aa: ASSHSASGQETQY

len: 12
d_gene: NA
v_gene: TRBV7-9
CDR3aa: ASSLARHTSPLH

len: 16
d_gene: NA
v_gene: TRBV5-1
CDR3aa: ASSLGEGGVRGGNTIY

len: 18
d_gene: TRBD2
v_gene: TRBV4-2
CDR3aa: ASSQETGTSGGSGTDTQY

len: 15
d_gene: NA
v_gene: TRBV4-3
CDR3aa: ASSQGHTTVNTGELF